A single sample gave rise to the 16 T cell receptor beta chains below, sequenced in a study of OX40 agonist ivuxolimab in advanced cancers. Libraries were built with the immunoSEQ multiplex PCR assay. TCRdb provides this immuneACCESS table in a form limited to in-frame rearrangements. Some clones are lacking; in checked studies, under half of them reflect an unresolved V gene, and why the rest are absent is not known. The sample records tens of thousands of clones, roughly nine tenths of which are singletons. The leading ten clones occupy around 29% of the sample. The sequencing used CD4+ or CD8+ T cells sorted from blood, collected in a trial of the OX40 agonist ivuxolimab. These receptors were taken from an adult with an advanced solid tumor such as melanoma, head and neck, liver or kidney cancer.

This clone was counted once. The chain couples TRBV27 to TRBJ1-1; weak D call: TRBD1 (6 bases). Germline assignment: CDR1 MNHEY and CDR2 SMNVEV (reference sequence). The V end was cut by 0 bases, the J end by 1 base, with 9 bases between. This CDR3 is 15 amino acids long. The CDR3 nucleotides are TGTGCCAGCAGTTTATCCGGGGGCGGGAACACTGAAGCTTTCTTT. Its protein is CASSLSGGGNTEAFF.

The gene calls are TRBV5-1 and TRBJ2-2; 10 bases line up with TRBD1. Per germline, CDR1 SGHRS and CDR2 YFSETQ. Trimming cost V 0 bases and J 5 bases; bases outside gene matches: 4. The CDR3 has 16 amino acids. CDR3: CASSLGQGATTGELFF. DNA for the CDR3: TGCGCCAGCAGCTTGGGACAGGGGGCAACGACCGGGGAGCTGTTTTTT.

The chain recombines TRBV29-1 with TRBJ2-1, with 15 bases matching TRBD2. Germline-derived CDR1 and CDR2 are SQVTM and ANQGSEA. Trimming at V came to 1 base and at J to 0 bases, leaving 10 bases not matched to a gene. The CDR3 has 20 amino acids. The CDR3 region has the DNA TGCAGCGTTGAAGGCTTAACCGGGACTAGCGGGAGGAGCTCCTACAATGAGCAGTTCTTC. Translating gives CSVEGLTGTSGRSSYNEQFF.

The chain uses TRBV5-1 and TRBJ1-1, with TRBD1 as a possible D gene (5 bases). The CDR3 loop spans 13 amino acids. V dropped 3 bases and J dropped 4 bases, with 10 bases sitting between them. Germline V gene lookup returns CDR1 SGHRS and CDR2 YFSETQ. This CDR3 is CASSWGVGTEAFF. The CDR3, as DNA: TGCGCCAGCAGCTGGGGGGTCGGCACTGAAGCTTTCTTT. Filled out from reference TRBV5-1 and TRBJ1-1, the complete variable domain reads KAGVTQTPRYLIKTRGQQVTLSCSPISGHRSVSWYQQTPGQGLQFLFEYFSETQRNKGNFPGRFSGRQFSNSRSEMNVSTLELGDSALYLCASSWGVGTEAFFGQGTRLTVV.

The chain couples TRBV6-1 to TRBJ1-2, with 7 bases fitting TRBD1. V was pared by 1 base and J by 5 bases, with 4 bases of the junction left unmatched. CDR1 is MNHNS and CDR2 is SASEGT in the germline V gene. CDR3 length: 14 amino acids. The CDR3, as DNA: TGTGCCAGCAGTGAAGAATGGGACAGTTATGGCTACACCTTC. The encoded protein is CASSEEWDSYGYTF.

J is TRBJ2-1 and V is TRBV7-6; D gene uncertain. The CDR3 runs to 14 residues. Trimming cost V 5 bases and J 8 bases, with 16 bases left between them. Germline CDR1 is SGHVS and CDR2 is FNYEAQ. This chain's CDR3 is CASSPQSYGHEQFF. As DNA, the CDR3 is TGTGCCAGCAGCCCTCAGAGCTACGGCCATGAGCAGTTCTTC.

The CDR3 reads CASSYPLQGLSTEAFF. As DNA, the CDR3 is TGTGCCAGCAGCTATCCACTACAGGGGCTGAGCACTGAAGCTTTCTTT. This chain connects TRBV7-9 to TRBJ1-1; TRBD1 agrees at 7 bases. This CDR3 has 16 residues. Germline loops: CDR1 SEHNR, CDR2 FQNEAQ (reference sequence). Trimming cost V 4 bases and J 4 bases; bases outside gene matches: 12.

The chain has TRBV6-1 and TRBJ1-4; D is uncertain. Germline V gene lookup returns CDR1 MNHNS and CDR2 SASEGT. CDR3 size: 14 residues. Trimming took 0 bases from V and 3 from J, leaving 5 bases between them. The CDR3 DNA sequence: TGTGCCAGCAGTGAAGCGGGTGCTAATGAAAAACTGTTTTTT. Translated, it gives CASSEAGANEKLFF.

The J gene is TRBJ1-1, the V gene TRBV2; D gene unclear. V lost 7 bases to trimming and J lost 1 base, with 4 bases between them. The CDR3 extends over 11 amino acids. The germline V gene has CDR1 SNHLY and CDR2 FYNNEI. In DNA form, the CDR3 reads TGTGCCAGCATAGGGAACACTGAAGCTTTCTTT. This translates into CASIGNTEAFF.

The CDR3 DNA reads TGTGCCAGCAGCTCCTCCGGGACAGGACCCTACGAGCAGTACTTC. This sequence encodes CASSSSGTGPYEQYF. The chain couples TRBV7-2 to TRBJ2-7; 8 nucleotides agree with TRBD1. Trimming removed 4 bases from V and 2 bases from J; junction bases left unmatched: 7. From germline, CDR1 is SGHTA and CDR2 FQGNSA. The CDR3 contains 15 residues.

This sequence joins TRBV4-1 and TRBJ2-7; D is ambiguous. V was shortened by 3 bases and J by 3 bases, with 6 bases between the two germline ends. Per germline, CDR1 MGHRA and CDR2 YSYEKL. The CDR3 contains 12 residues. As DNA, the CDR3 is TGCGCCAGCAGCCAGACCGGCTACGAGCAGTACTTC. Its protein is CASSQTGYEQYF.

This rearrangement joins TRBV19 to TRBJ1-3, with a tentative D call TRBD1 (6 bases). The V end lost 6 bases, the J end lost 2 bases, and 17 bases lay between the germline ends. The CDR3 has 16 residues. Germline V lookup: CDR1 LNHDA, CDR2 SQIVND (reference sequence). DNA for the CDR3: TGTGCCAGTAGAAGGGGGGGAAGTTATCCTGGAAACACCATATATTTT. Translating gives CASRRGGSYPGNTIYF.

The chain uses TRBV27 and TRBJ1-1; no firm D call. The CDR3 is 15 amino acids. V shed 5 bases and J shed 0 bases, with 13 bases lying between them. Germline V lookup: CDR1 MNHEY, CDR2 SMNVEV (reference sequence). CDR3 region: CASSDTRSLNTEAFF. In DNA form, the CDR3 reads TGTGCCAGCAGTGATACGCGTAGCCTGAACACTGAAGCTTTCTTT.

The chain links TRBV9 to TRBJ1-2; D is unresolved. The CDR3 runs 12 residues. Germline CDR1 and CDR2: SGDLS and YYNGEE. The V gene lost 0 bases and the J gene lost 5 bases, with 5 bases spanning the gap. CDR3 DNA sequence: TGTGCCAGCAGCGTAGGAATTTATGGCTACACCTTC. It codes for CASSVGIYGYTF.

The J gene is TRBJ1-1, the V gene TRBV19; D unclear. CDR1 and CDR2 from the germline V gene are LNHDA and SQIVND (reference sequence). The V gene lost 4 bases and the J gene lost 6 bases, with 12 bases spanning the gap. The CDR3 covers 13 residues. CDR3 bases: TGTGCCAGTAGTACCATCAATTGGGCTGAAGCTTTCTTT. Translating it yields CASSTINWAEAFF.

The chain employs TRBV28 and TRBJ1-5; D perhaps matches TRBD1 (6 bases). Per the germline V gene, CDR1 is MDHEN and CDR2 is SYDVKM. V gave up 5 bases and J gave up 3 bases, with 14 bases separating them. This CDR3 comprises 15 residues. CDR3 residues: CASSKQGTFNQPQHF. CDR3 in DNA: TGTGCCAGCAGTAAACAGGGCACCTTCAATCAGCCCCAGCATTTT.